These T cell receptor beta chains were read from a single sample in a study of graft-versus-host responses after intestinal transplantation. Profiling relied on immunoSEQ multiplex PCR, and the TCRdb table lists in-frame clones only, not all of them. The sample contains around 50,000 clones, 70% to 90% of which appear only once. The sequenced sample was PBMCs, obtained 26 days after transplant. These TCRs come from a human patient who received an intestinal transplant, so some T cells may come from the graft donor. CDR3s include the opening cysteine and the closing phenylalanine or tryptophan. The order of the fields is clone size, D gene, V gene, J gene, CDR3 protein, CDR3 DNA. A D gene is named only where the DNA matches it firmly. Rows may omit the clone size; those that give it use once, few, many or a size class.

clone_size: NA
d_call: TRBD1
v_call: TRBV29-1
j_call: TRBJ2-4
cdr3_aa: CSVTGEDNYIQYF
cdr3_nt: TGCAGCGTGACAGGGGAAGATAATTACATTCAGTACTTC

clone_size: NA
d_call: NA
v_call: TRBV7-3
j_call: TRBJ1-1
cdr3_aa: CASSLSDGIGMEAFF
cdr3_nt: TGTGCCAGCAGCCTTTCGGACGGGATAGGAATGGAAGCTTTCTTT

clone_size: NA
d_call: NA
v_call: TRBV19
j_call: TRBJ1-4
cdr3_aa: CASSIVEVTTEKLFF
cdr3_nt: TGTGCCAGTAGTATAGTCGAGGTAACAACCGAAAAACTGTTTTTT

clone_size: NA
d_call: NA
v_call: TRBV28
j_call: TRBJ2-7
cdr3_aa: CASSPPGYSYEQYF
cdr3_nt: TGTGCCAGCAGTCCACCGGGGTACTCCTACGAGCAGTACTTC

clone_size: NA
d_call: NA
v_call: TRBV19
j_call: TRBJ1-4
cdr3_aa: CASSIRWEKLFF
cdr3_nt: TGTGCCAGTAGTATCCGGTGGGAAAAACTGTTTTTT

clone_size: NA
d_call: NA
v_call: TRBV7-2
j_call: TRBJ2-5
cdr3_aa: CASSNGQLQETQYF
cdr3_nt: TGTGCCAGCAGCAACGGACAGCTCCAAGAGACCCAGTACTTC

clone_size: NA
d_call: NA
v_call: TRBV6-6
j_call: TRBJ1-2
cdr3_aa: CASSYSAGTNYGYTF
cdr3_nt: TGTGCCAGCAGTTACTCCGCGGGGACTAACTATGGCTACACCTTC

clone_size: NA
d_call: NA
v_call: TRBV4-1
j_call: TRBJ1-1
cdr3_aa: CASSPTPAMGAEAFF
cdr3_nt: TGCGCCAGCAGCCCAACGCCGGCGATGGGAGCAGAAGCTTTCTTT

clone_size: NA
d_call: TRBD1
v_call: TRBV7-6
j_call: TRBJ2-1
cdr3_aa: CASSFDRASYNEQFF
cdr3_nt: TGTGCCAGCAGCTTCGACAGGGCATCCTACAATGAGCAGTTCTTC

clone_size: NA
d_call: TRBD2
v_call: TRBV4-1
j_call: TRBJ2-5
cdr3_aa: CASSQITGTSGGEETQYF
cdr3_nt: TGCGCCAGCAGCCAGATAACCGGGACTAGCGGGGGCGAGGAGACCCAGTACTTC

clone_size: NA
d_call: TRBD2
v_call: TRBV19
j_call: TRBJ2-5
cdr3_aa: CASSTGTSGSETQYF
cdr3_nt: TGTGCCAGTAGTACAGGGACTAGCGGGAGTGAGACCCAGTACTTC

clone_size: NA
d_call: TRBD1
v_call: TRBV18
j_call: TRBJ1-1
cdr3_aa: CASSQNTGGPNTEAFF
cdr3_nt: TGTGCCAGCTCACAGAACACAGGGGGCCCCAACACTGAAGCTTTCTTT

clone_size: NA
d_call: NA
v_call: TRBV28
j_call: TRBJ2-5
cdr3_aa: CASSFELPPQETQYF
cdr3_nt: TGTGCCAGCAGTTTTGAACTGCCCCCACAAGAGACCCAGTACTTC

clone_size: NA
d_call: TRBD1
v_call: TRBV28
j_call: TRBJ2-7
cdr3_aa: CASSSPTGGIYEQYF
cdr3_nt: TGTGCCAGCAGTTCCCCGACAGGGGGTATTTACGAGCAGTACTTC

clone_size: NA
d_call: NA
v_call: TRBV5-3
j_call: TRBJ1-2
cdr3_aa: CARSLVPTNYGYTF
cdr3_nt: TGTGCCAGAAGCTTGGTTCCCACTAACTATGGCTACACCTTC

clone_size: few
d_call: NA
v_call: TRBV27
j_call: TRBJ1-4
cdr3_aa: CASSLFAGDDEKLFF
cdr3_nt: TGTGCCAGCAGTTTATTTGCAGGGGACGATGAAAAACTGTTTTTT

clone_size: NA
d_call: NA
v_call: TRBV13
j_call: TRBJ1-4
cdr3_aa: CASNMGRGGEKLFF
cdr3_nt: TGTGCCAGTAACATGGGGCGGGGCGGTGAAAAACTGTTTTTT

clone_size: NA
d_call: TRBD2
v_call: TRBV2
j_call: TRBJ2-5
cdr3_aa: CASSEERGGQETQYF
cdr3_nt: TGTGCCAGCAGTGAAGAGCGGGGGGGCCAGGAGACCCAGTACTTC

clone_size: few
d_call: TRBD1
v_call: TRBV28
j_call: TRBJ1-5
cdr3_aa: CASSWGQVDNQPQHF
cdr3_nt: TGTGCCAGCAGTTGGGGACAGGTCGACAATCAGCCCCAGCATTTT

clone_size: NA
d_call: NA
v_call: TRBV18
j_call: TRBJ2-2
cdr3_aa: CASSLFFRRRNTGELFF
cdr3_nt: TGTGCCAGCTCACTCTTCTTTCGGCGGAGGAATACCGGGGAGCTGTTTTTT

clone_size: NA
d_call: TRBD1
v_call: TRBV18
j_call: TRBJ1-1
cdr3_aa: CASSPGGQGFNTEAFF
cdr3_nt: TGTGCCAGCTCACCGGGAGGACAGGGCTTCAACACTGAAGCTTTCTTT

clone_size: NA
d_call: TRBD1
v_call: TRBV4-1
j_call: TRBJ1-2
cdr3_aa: CASSQATGTPGGYTF
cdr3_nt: TGCGCCAGCAGCCAAGCGACAGGGACCCCTGGGGGCTACACCTTC

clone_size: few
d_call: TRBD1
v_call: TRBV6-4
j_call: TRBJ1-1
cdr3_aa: CASSLTGGNTEAFF
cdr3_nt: TGTGCCAGCAGCCTAACAGGGGGGAACACTGAAGCTTTCTTT

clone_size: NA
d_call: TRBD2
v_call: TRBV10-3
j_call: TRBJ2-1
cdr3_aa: CAISESTLAGGRNEQFF
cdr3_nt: TGTGCCATCAGTGAGTCGACCTTAGCGGGGGGACGGAATGAGCAGTTCTTC

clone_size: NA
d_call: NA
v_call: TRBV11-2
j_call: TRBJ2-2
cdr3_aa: CASSYPSQGLNTGELFF
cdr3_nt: TGTGCCAGCAGCTACCCGAGCCAGGGGTTGAACACCGGGGAGCTGTTTTTT

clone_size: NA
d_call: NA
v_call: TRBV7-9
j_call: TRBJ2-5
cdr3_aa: CASSLSKGRGLQETQYF
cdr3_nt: TGTGCCAGCAGCTTAAGCAAAGGGCGGGGCCTCCAAGAGACCCAGTACTTC

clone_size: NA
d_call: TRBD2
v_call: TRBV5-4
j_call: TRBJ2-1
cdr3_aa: CASSDGTSGSYNEQFF
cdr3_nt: TGTGCCAGCAGCGATGGGACTAGCGGATCCTACAATGAGCAGTTCTTC

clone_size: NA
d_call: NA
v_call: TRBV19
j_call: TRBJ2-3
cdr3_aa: CASRGGNTDTQYF
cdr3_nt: TGTGCCAGTAGAGGCGGGAACACAGATACGCAGTATTTT

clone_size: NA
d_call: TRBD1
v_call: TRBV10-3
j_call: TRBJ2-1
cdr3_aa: CAIRTGGNDEQFF
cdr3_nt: TGTGCCATCAGGACAGGGGGCAACGATGAGCAGTTCTTC

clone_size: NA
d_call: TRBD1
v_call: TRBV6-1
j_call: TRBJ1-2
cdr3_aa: CASSERGPGGGYTF
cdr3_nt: TGTGCCAGCAGTGAGAGGGGGCCAGGGGGTGGCTACACCTTC

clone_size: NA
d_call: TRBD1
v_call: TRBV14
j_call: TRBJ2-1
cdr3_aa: CASSHLTWDRGSDEQFF
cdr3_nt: TGTGCCAGCAGCCATTTAACGTGGGACAGGGGGTCGGATGAGCAGTTCTTC

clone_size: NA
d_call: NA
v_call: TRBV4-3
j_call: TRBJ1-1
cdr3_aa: CASSQDRSGDTEAFF
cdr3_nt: TGCGCCAGCAGCCAAGATCGTTCAGGGGACACTGAAGCTTTCTTT

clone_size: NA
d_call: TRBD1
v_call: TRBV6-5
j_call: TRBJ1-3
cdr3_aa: CASSSDRGGRRYF
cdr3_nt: TGTGCCAGCAGCTCTGACAGGGGCGGAAGGAGATATTTT

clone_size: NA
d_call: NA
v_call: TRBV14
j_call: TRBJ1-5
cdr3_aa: CASSQEGAGRQPQHF
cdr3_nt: TGTGCCAGCAGCCAAGAAGGGGCGGGGAGGCAGCCCCAGCATTTT

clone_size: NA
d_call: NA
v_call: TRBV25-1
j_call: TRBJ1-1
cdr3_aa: CASSRGGNTEAFF
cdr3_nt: TGTGCCAGCAGTAGGGGGGGGAACACTGAAGCTTTCTTT

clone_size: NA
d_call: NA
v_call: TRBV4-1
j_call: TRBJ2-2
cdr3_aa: CASSLLDRGPPSTGELFF
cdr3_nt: TGCGCCAGCAGCCTCCTGGACCGGGGTCCCCCTTCCACCGGGGAGCTGTTTTTT

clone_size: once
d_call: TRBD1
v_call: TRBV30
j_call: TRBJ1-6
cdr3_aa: CAWNQKDRGLSPLHF
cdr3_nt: TGTGCCTGGAATCAAAAGGACAGGGGGCTTTCACCCCTCCACTTT

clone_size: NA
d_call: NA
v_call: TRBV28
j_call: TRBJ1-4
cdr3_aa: CASSPLRLDVDEKLFF
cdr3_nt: TGTGCCAGCAGCCCCCTGAGACTTGATGTGGATGAAAAACTGTTTTTT

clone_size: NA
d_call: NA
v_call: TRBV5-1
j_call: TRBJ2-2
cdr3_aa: CASSLAGTGRGYTGELFF
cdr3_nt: TGCGCCAGCAGCTTGGCCGGTACGGGCAGGGGTTACACCGGGGAGCTGTTTTTT

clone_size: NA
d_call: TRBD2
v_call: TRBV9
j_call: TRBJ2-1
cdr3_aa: CASSVGLAGVRSYNEQFF
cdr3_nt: TGTGCCAGCAGCGTAGGACTAGCGGGAGTACGATCCTACAATGAGCAGTTCTTC

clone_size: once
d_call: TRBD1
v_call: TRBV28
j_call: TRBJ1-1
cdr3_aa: CASTLWTGTNTEAFF
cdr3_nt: TGTGCCAGCACCCTCTGGACAGGGACGAACACTGAAGCTTTCTTT

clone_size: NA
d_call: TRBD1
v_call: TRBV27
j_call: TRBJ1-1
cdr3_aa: CASRKLQGPAEAFF
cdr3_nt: TGTGCCAGCAGGAAATTACAGGGGCCCGCTGAAGCTTTCTTT

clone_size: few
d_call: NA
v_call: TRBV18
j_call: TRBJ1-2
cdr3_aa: CASSPSAGDSTF
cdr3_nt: TGTGCCAGCTCCCCTTCAGCAGGGGATTCGACCTTC

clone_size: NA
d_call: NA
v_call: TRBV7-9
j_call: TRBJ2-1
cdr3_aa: CASSLDFRGSTYNEQFF
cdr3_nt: TGTGCCAGCAGCTTAGACTTTCGGGGGTCCACCTACAATGAGCAGTTCTTC

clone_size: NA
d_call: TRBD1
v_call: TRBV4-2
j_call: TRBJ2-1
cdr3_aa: CASSQRTGDEQFF
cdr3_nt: TGTGCCAGCAGCCAACGGACAGGCGATGAGCAGTTCTTC

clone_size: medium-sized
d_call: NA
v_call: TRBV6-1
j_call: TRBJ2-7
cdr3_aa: CATAGSVSYEQYF
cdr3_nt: TGTGCCACGGCAGGGTCTGTTTCCTACGAGCAGTACTTC

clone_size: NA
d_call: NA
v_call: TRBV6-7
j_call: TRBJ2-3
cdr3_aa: CASRQGPGTDTQYF
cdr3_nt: TGTGCCAGCAGACAGGGCCCTGGCACAGATACGCAGTATTTT

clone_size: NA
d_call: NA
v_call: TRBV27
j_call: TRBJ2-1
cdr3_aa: CASSLGRGDNEQFF
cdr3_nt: TGTGCCAGCAGTTTGGGGAGGGGGGACAATGAGCAGTTCTTC

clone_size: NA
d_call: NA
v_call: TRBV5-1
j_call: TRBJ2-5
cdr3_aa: CASSLDRGAGEQYF
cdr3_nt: TGCGCCAGCAGCTTGGACAGGGGAGCGGGTGAGCAGTACTTC

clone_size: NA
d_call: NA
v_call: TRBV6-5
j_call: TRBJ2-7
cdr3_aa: CASSYVRADASEQYF
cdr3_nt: TGTGCCAGCAGTTACGTCAGGGCAGACGCTTCCGAGCAGTACTTC

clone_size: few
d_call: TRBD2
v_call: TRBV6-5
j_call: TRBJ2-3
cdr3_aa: CASSLAVSSTDTQYF
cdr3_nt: TGTGCCAGCAGTCTAGCGGTCTCTAGCACAGATACGCAGTATTTT

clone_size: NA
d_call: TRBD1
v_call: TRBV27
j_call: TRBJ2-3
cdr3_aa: CASSPNRGETDTQYF
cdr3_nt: TGTGCCAGCAGTCCTAACAGGGGGGAGACAGATACGCAGTATTTT

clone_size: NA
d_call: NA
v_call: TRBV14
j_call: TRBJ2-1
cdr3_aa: CASSQGQHEQFF
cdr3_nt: TGTGCCAGCAGCCAAGGACAGCATGAGCAGTTCTTC

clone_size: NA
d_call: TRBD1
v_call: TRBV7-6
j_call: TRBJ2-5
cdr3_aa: CASSLGTGLQETQYF
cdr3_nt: TGTGCCAGCAGCTTAGGGACAGGACTTCAAGAGACCCAGTACTTC

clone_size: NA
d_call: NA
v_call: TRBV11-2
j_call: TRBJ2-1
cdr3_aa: CASSLVLAGADNEQFF
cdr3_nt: TGTGCCAGCAGCTTAGTTCTGGCAGGGGCTGACAATGAGCAGTTCTTC